Listed below are T cell receptor beta chains from one sample, sequenced in a study of cytomegalovirus exposure and HLA in healthy donors. Method: immunoSEQ multiplex PCR; TCRdb's copy keeps in-frame clones and lacks some. The sample includes 300,000 or so clones, about four fifths of them seen just once. The sequencing sample was made of PBMCs. The origin of the receptors is a woman in her thirties or forties in good health and CMV-seropositive. Each CDR3 is given with its conserved first and last residue. Size tells how often a clone was seen (once, few, many) or the class of an expanded clone, and some rows leave it out.

>TRBJ2-1|.|TRBV5-1
CASSLRGPTPGDEQFF
>TRBJ2-1|once|TRBV7-2
CASSLQPPGLAHNEQFF
>TRBJ1-4|few|TRBV19
CASSAGTSEDEKLFF
>TRBJ1-5|once|TRBV27
CASNSRGLGLGNQPQHF
>TRBJ2-7|once|TRBV25-1
CASRRQGAYEQYF
>TRBJ2-5|.|TRBV5-1
CASSPLDGGGSRGSRETQYF
>TRBJ2-7|few|TRBV28
CASSSVPGQGLTLYEQYF
>TRBJ2-7|.|TRBV7-2
CASSLVAGTSGSYEQYF
>TRBJ2-2|once|TRBV4-2
CASSQDPGSGRRGGELFF
>.|.|TRBV6-5
CASSYYGGSSYEQYF
>TRBJ1-4|.|TRBV10-3
CAISPQGSNEKLFF
>TRBJ2-2|few|TRBV10-3
CAITQIPQGELFF
>TRBJ2-1|.|TRBV7-2
CASSPPGGRARNEQFF
>TRBJ1-3|.|TRBV9
CASSVGQGFNTIYF
>TRBJ2-2|few|TRBV4-1
CASSQGQGLSGELFF
>TRBJ2-5|.|TRBV18
CASSPTGLAVGETQYF
>TRBJ1-1|.|TRBV19
CASSIEGIGGAEAFF
>TRBJ2-2|.|TRBV4-2
CASSQTLAGATGELFF
>TRBJ1-1|.|TRBV6-5
CASSSAVNTEAFF
>TRBJ2-7|.|TRBV4-1
CASSRGTGTYEQYF
>TRBJ1-4|.|TRBV19
CASSITGNEKLFF
>TRBJ1-1|few|TRBV2
CASSRDTHTEAFF
>TRBJ2-7|.|TRBV2
CASSEPGQIFYEQYF
>TRBJ1-1|.|TRBV30
CAWARQGGTEAFF
>TRBJ2-1|.|TRBV6-5
CASSRDTYNEQFF
>TRBJ2-6|.|TRBV6-1
CASNGGSGANVLTF
>TRBJ2-7|.|TRBV10-3
CAIRPGLAGGSSYEQYF
>TRBJ2-1|.|TRBV6-5
CASSNSGIGKREQFF
>TRBJ2-1|.|TRBV7-9
CASSLRAGFYNEQFF
>TRBJ1-4|once|TRBV25-1
CASTPEGNEKLFF
>TRBJ1-4|.|TRBV4-3
CASSQDGQATNEKLFF
>TRBJ1-2|.|TRBV4-3
CASSQTTGENYGYTF
>TRBJ2-3|.|TRBV2
CASKGLAGTDTQYF
>TRBJ2-7|.|TRBV28
CASSPGQGVYEQYF
>TRBJ2-2|.|TRBV30
CAWRGDTTGELFF
>TRBJ2-1|.|TRBV27
CASSLERFKKQFF
>TRBJ2-1|.|TRBV7-9
CASSLLAGSSSYNEQFF
>TRBJ2-3|.|TRBV7-6
CASSLMQRRSTDTQYF
>TRBJ2-1|few|TRBV6-5
CASRLAGDLYNEQFF
>TRBJ1-2|.|TRBV19
CASSIFPGLKRTDYGYTF
>TRBJ1-2|.|TRBV6-5
CASSYGTGTRYGYTF